This T cell receptor beta chain was retrieved from a study of CD8 T cells in Susac syndrome. An input of about 0.5 to 1 ug of RNA was subjected to reverse transcription using random hexamers. Coverage of TCR beta CDR3 amplification by immunoSEQ multiplex PCR extended to 54 Vbeta and 13 Jbeta. TCRdb recomputed calls from the immunoSEQ multiplex PCR reads with MiXCR, one row per CDR3 protein. The profile covers 150,000 to 200,000 distinct CDR3 sequences, with 94% appearing a single time and 0.12% taken by the ten largest. Comments on this clonotype: Its antigen remains unknown.

Trimming took 4 bases from V and 1 from J, leaving 8 bases between them. From germline, CDR1 is SQVTM and CDR2 ANQGSEA. This CDR3 region has 12 residues. Study-level points and caveats: The study conceded that its TCR sequencing and HLA analysis involved relatively few individuals. The CD4+ T cell repertoires that were profiled in Susac syndrome showed no clonal expansion.

Sequencing of TCR beta was performed on blood CD8+ T cells and on blood CD4+ T cells. The chain carries TRBV29-1 and TRBJ2-7; D remains ambiguous. This TCR derives from a human donor with Susac syndrome. Material for sequencing was CD4+ T cells from PBMCs. The CDR3 DNA follows: TGCAGCGTTGGGCCCAGTTCCTACGAGCAGTACTTC. Translation gives CSVGPSSYEQYF.